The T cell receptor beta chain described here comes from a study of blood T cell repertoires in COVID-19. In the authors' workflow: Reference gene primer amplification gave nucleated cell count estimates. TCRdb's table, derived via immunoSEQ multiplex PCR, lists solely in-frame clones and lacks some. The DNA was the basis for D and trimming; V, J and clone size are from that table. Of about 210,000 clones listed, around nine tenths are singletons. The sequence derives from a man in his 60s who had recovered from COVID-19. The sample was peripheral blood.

This chain's CDR3 is CASRPTGGGYTF. The CDR3 DNA is TGTGCCAGCAGACCTACAGGGGGAGGCTACACCTTC. The chain joins TRBV6-5 to TRBJ1-2; 8 bases fit TRBD1. With V trimmed by 6 bases and J by 8 bases, 5 bases remained unmatched. CDR1 is MNHEY, CDR2 SVGAGI, per germline. The CDR3 contains 12 residues.